This T cell receptor (beta chain) was sequenced during a study of T cell changes during pregnancy in multiple sclerosis. The CDR3 consists of 16 residues. Looked up from germline, CDR1 is MGHRA and CDR2 is YSYEKL. Trimming removed 0 bases at V and 5 bases at J, with 16 bases between. Generated by immunoSEQ multiplex PCR, the TCRdb table keeps only in-frame clones and is missing some. Of 90,000 to 100,000 clones in the sample, roughly 91% were seen once. The TCR comes from a female donor with multiple sclerosis, enrolled in a pregnancy study. This sample comprised peripheral blood, obtained in the first trimester of pregnancy. The V and J genes are TRBV4-1 and TRBJ2-5; D is unresolved. The CDR3 reads CASSQDIEALTETQYF. The CDR3 region has the DNA TGCGCCAGCAGCCAAGATATCGAGGCCCTGACGGAGACCCAGTACTTC.